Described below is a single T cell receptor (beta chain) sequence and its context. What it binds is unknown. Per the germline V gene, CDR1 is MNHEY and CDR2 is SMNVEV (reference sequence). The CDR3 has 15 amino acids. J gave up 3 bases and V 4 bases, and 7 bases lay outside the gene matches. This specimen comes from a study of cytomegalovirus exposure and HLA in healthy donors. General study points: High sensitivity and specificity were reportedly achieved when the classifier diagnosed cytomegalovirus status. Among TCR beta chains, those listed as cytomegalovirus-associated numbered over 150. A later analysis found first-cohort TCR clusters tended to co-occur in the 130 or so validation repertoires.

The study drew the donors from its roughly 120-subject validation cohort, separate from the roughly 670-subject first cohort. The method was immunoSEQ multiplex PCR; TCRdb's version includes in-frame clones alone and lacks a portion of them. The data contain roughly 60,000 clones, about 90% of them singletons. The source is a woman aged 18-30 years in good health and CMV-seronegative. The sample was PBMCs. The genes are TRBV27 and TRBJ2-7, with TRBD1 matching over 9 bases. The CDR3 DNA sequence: TGTGCCAGCAGTTATACAGGGGGCCGCAACTACGAGCAGTACTTC. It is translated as CASSYTGGRNYEQYF.